This passage covers 25 T cell receptor beta chains from one sample sequenced in a study of blood T cell repertoires in COVID-19. Clones were read by immunoSEQ multiplex PCR, and TCRdb kept only the in-frame ones, dropping some. The data contain a few hundred thousand clones, approximately 82% of them seen just once; the ten biggest clones take up less than 4%. Sequences were obtained from peripheral blood. The receptors come from a woman aged 18-29 years with acute or convalescent COVID-19.

J is TRBJ2-2 and V is TRBV19, with 7 bases fitting TRBD1. Germline CDR1 LNHDA, CDR2 SQIVND (reference sequence). The CDR3 is 16 amino acids. The trim removed 4 bases at V and 3 bases at J, leaving 8 bases unmatched. CDR3 protein: CASSSIRDRYTGELFF. The CDR3 DNA is TGTGCCAGTAGTAGTATCCGGGACAGATACACCGGGGAGCTGTTTTTT.

The chain recombines TRBV7-8 with TRBJ1-4; possibly TRBD1 for D (5 bases). Germline V lookup: CDR1 SGHVS, CDR2 FQNEAQ. CDR3 length: 15 residues. The ends were cut back, 1 base at V and 6 bases at J, with 12 bases in the middle. CDR3 amino acids: CASSLGGGRYEKLFF. The CDR3 DNA sequence: TGTGCCAGCAGCTTAGGGGGGGGGAGGTATGAAAAACTGTTTTTT.

The chain couples TRBV6-5 to TRBJ2-4; D ambiguous. The CDR3 length is 16 residues. Per germline, CDR1 MNHEY and CDR2 SVGAGI. V shed 0 bases and J shed 6 bases, with 15 bases lying between them. CDR3 nucleotide sequence: TGTGCCAGCAGTTACTCCTCGGTGATTTCCGGAAACATTCAGTACTTC. It encodes CASSYSSVISGNIQYF.

In this sample, this clone turned up many times. The chain combines TRBV28 with TRBJ2-3; 8 nucleotides agree with TRBD2. CDR1 and CDR2 from the germline V gene are MDHEN and SYDVKM. This CDR3 comprises 19 residues. With 5 bases clipped from V and 3 bases from J, the junction kept 19 bases outside the gene matches. CDR3 in DNA: TGTGCCAGCAGTCCCCGCCAACCCGATCGTAGCGGGACGACAGATACGCAGTATTTT. Translation gives CASSPRQPDRSGTTDTQYF.

CDR3 loop: CASSANTRDRGPYEQYF. CDR3 DNA: TGTGCCAGCAGTGCGAACACCCGGGACAGGGGGCCCTACGAGCAGTACTTC. The rearrangement links TRBV27 to TRBJ2-7, with 12 bases fitting TRBD1. The CDR3 has 17 residues. Per the germline V gene, CDR1 is MNHEY and CDR2 is SMNVEV (reference sequence). V lost 5 bases, J lost 2 bases, and 10 bases stayed unmatched.

The chain employs TRBV7-9 and TRBJ2-2, with 7 bases identical to TRBD2. After removal of 1 base from V and 7 bases from J, the junction contained 6 bases not matched to a gene. Germline CDR1 SEHNR, CDR2 FQNEAQ (reference sequence). This CDR3 region has 15 residues. Here the CDR3 reads CASSLVLSGIGELFF. DNA of the CDR3: TGTGCCAGCAGCTTAGTCCTAAGCGGGATCGGGGAGCTGTTTTTT.

The sample holds a few counts of this clone. The junction does not match germline at one end; this may be a read error. This chain uses TRBV7-7 with TRBJ2-3, with 9 bases fitting TRBD1. CDR3 size: 15 residues. The germline gives CDR1 SSHAT, CDR2 FNYEAQ (reference sequence). The CDR3 here is CASSPGTGRADTQYF. Written as DNA, the CDR3 is TGTGCTAGCAGCCCAGGGACAGGGAGAGCAGATACGCAGTATTTT.

The V gene is TRBV10-3, the J gene TRBJ2-5; 12 bases align to TRBD1. The CDR3 runs 15 residues. The V gene end was trimmed by 3 bases and the J gene end by 8 bases; junction bases not matched to a gene: 7. Germline CDR1 ENHRY, CDR2 SYGVKD. The CDR3 region is CAISEGTGGYRTQYF. The DNA of the CDR3 is TGTGCCATCAGTGAAGGGACAGGGGGCTATCGTACCCAGTACTTC.

The chain employs TRBV18 and TRBJ1-5, with 7 bases lining up with TRBD1. This CDR3 region has 18 residues. V was clipped by 1 base and J by 3 bases; unmatched bases: 12. CDR1 and CDR2 from the germline V gene are KGHSH and LQKENI. The CDR3 sequence: CASSPLPGQIKHNQPQHF. CDR3 bases: TGTGCCAGCTCACCACTCCCGGGACAGATAAAGCACAATCAGCCCCAGCATTTT.

The V gene is TRBV6-6, the J gene TRBJ2-7; TRBD1 matches at 8 bases. The J segment lost 6 bases and the V segment lost 5 bases, leaving 0 bases of the junction unmatched. Germline assignment: CDR1 MNHNY and CDR2 SVGAGI (reference sequence). The CDR3 is made up of 11 amino acids. The CDR3 DNA reads as TGTGCCAGCAGTACAGGGGGCGAGCAGTACTTC. Its protein product is CASSTGGEQYF.

A word on this clone: At one end the junction does not follow the germline gene, possibly because of a read error. This same CDR3 is encoded by further DNA sequences in the sample. The chain uses TRBV3-1 (or the pseudogene TRBV3-2) and TRBJ2-2, with TRBD1 matching over 8 bases. The CDR3 runs to 16 residues. Germline CDR1 LGHDT, CDR2 YNNKEL (reference sequence). As DNA, the CDR3 is TGTGCCAGCAGCTCAGGGGGCGGCACGAACACCGGGGAACTGTTTTTT. Encoded protein: CASSSGGGTNTGELFF.

This sequence joins TRBV10-3 and TRBJ2-1; TRBD2 aligns across 13 bases. The junction had 7 bases not matched to a gene; V was cut back by 4 bases and J by 10 bases. From germline, CDR1 is ENHRY and CDR2 SYGVKD. The CDR3 is made up of 15 amino acids. For the CDR3, the DNA is TGTGCCATCAGTGGAGGGACTAGCGGGATTGAGGAGCAGTTCTTC. This translates into CAISGGTSGIEEQFF.

The CDR3 loop is CASSGGYGYTF. The CDR3 bases are TGTGCCAGCAGTGGAGGCTATGGCTACACCTTC. The gene calls are TRBV6-2 or TRBV6-3 and TRBJ1-2; D unclear. V shed 5 bases and J shed 4 bases, with 5 bases lying between them. The germline V gene has CDR1 MNHEY and CDR2 SVGEGT. The CDR3 loop spans 11 amino acids.

Comment on this clone: An end of the junction differs from the germline gene, which may be a read error. The chain employs TRBV6-5 and TRBJ2-7; TRBD2 aligns across 11 bases. CDR3 size: 14 residues. Germline V gene sequence: CDR1 MNHEY, CDR2 SVGAGI. The CDR3 nucleotides read TGTGCCAGCAGTTACTCGAGGGGACTAGCGGAAAAGGACTTC. Residues: CASSYSRGLAEKDF.

The genes are TRBV18 and TRBJ2-7, with a tentative D call TRBD2 (5 bases). V was trimmed by 0 bases and J by 0 bases, leaving 18 bases between them. The CDR3 runs 18 residues. Germline CDR1 KGHSH, CDR2 LQKENI. CDR3 protein: CASSPPWFDYRGSYEQYF. DNA for the CDR3: TGTGCCAGCTCACCACCTTGGTTTGACTACCGAGGCTCCTACGAGCAGTACTTC.

The chain carries TRBV3-1 (or the pseudogene TRBV3-2) and TRBJ2-7, with TRBD2 identical over 11 bases. This CDR3 contains 18 residues. Trimming took 6 bases from V and 1 from J; bases not matched to a gene: 14. Germline CDR1 is LGHDT and CDR2 is YNNKEL (reference sequence). CDR3 in DNA: TGTGCCAGCAGACTCGAGGGGCTAGCGGGAGGAAGGTCCTACGAGCAGTACTTC. Amino acids: CASRLEGLAGGRSYEQYF.

This chain connects TRBV2 to TRBJ2-5, with 8 bases matching TRBD2. The trim removed 6 bases at V and 7 bases at J, leaving 10 bases unmatched. This CDR3 has 14 residues. Germline CDR1 and CDR2: SNHLY and FYNNEI. Here the CDR3 reads CASSRSSGSRTQYF. The CDR3 region has the DNA TGTGCCAGCAGCCGTTCTAGCGGGTCGCGGACCCAGTACTTC.

V is TRBV7-6 and J is TRBJ2-7; the D gene is possibly TRBD2 (6 bases). The germline V gene has CDR1 SGHVS and CDR2 FNYEAQ. Trimming removed 4 bases from V and 0 bases from J, with 10 bases in between. This CDR3 contains 14 residues. The CDR3 sequence: CASSYTSPSYEQYF. The CDR3 DNA reads as TGTGCCAGCAGCTATACTAGCCCCTCCTACGAGCAGTACTTC.

On this clone itself: Other DNA sequences of this sample code for an identical CDR3. This chain joins TRBV19 and TRBJ2-2; a weak D match, TRBD1 (5 bases). Trimming took off 1 base at V and 2 bases at J, with 8 bases between the two ends. The CDR3 has 15 amino acids. The V gene's germline CDR1 is LNHDA and CDR2 SQIVND (reference sequence). The CDR3 sequence: CASSIVRANTGELFF. CDR3 nucleotide sequence: TGTGCCAGTAGTATAGTCAGGGCTAACACCGGGGAGCTGTTTTTT.

The chain joins TRBV9 to TRBJ1-2; D is perhaps TRBD1 (5 bases). Germline V lookup: CDR1 SGDLS, CDR2 YYNGEE. The CDR3 extends over 15 amino acids. The ends were cut back, 0 bases at V and 6 bases at J, with 15 bases in the middle. The DNA for the CDR3 is TGTGCCAGCAGCGTAGGGGGGGAGTCTTTTGATGGCTACACCTTC. It translates to CASSVGGESFDGYTF. Looking up the rest from reference TRBV9 and TRBJ1-2 gives the full variable domain: DSGVTQTPKHLITATGQRVTLRCSPRSGDLSVYWYQQSLDQGLQFLIQYYNGEERAKGNILERFSAQQFPDLHSELNLSSLELGDSALYFCASSVGGESFDGYTFGSGTRLTVV.

The chain links TRBV4-3 to TRBJ1-4, with D possibly matching TRBD1 (6 bases). The CDR3 length is 15 residues. V shed 2 bases and J shed 8 bases, with 15 bases lying between them. The germline CDR1 and CDR2 sequences are LGHNA and YSLEER. The CDR3 protein is CASSQKGAGEEKLFF. In DNA, the CDR3 is TGCGCCAGCAGCCAAAAAGGGGCAGGGGAAGAAAAACTGTTTTTT.

CDR3 bases: TGTGCCACCAGCAGAGGGGGGGGCGGTAGGGATGAGCAGTTCTTC. Encoded protein: CATSRGGGGRDEQFF. The chain is built from TRBV15 and TRBJ2-1, with a possible D match to TRBD2 (7 bases). The V end lost 1 base, the J end lost 8 bases, and 15 bases lay between the germline ends. CDR1 and CDR2 (germline): LNHNV, YYDKDF (reference sequence). The CDR3 spans 15 residues.

This clone was seen only once. The J gene is TRBJ1-4, the V gene TRBV6-5; D perhaps matches TRBD1 (5 bases). This CDR3 is 14 amino acids long. Germline CDR1 is MNHEY and CDR2 is SVGAGI. V lost 7 bases and J 7 bases, leaving 16 bases between the germline ends. The CDR3 region has the DNA TGTGCCAGCAAGGAATGGCAGGGTGGTGAAAAACTGTTTTTT. As protein: CASKEWQGGEKLFF.

The chain employs TRBV28 and TRBJ2-1; 7 nucleotides match TRBD2. Losses at the gene ends were 1 base for V and 4 bases for J; bases not matched to a gene: 4. Germline V gives CDR1 MDHEN, CDR2 SYDVKM. CDR3 length: 15 residues. The CDR3 DNA reads TGTGCCAGCAGTTTATACGGGACTAAATACAATGAGCAGTTCTTC. Its translation: CASSLYGTKYNEQFF.

DNA for the CDR3: TGTGCCAGCAGCCAATTTAGCGGGAGCACAGATACGCAGTATTTT. As protein: CASSQFSGSTDTQYF. The rearrangement joins TRBV27 to TRBJ2-3; 7 bases are a match to TRBD2. The CDR3 sequence is 15 residues long. The J segment lost 0 bases and the V segment lost 6 bases, leaving 6 bases of the junction unmatched. Germline V gene lookup returns CDR1 MNHEY and CDR2 SMNVEV (reference sequence).